Presented here are 3 T cell receptor beta chains from one specimen sequenced in a study of identical twins. A single record per CDR3 protein comes from TCRdb applying MiXCR to the 5' RACE reads. Among about 570,000 distinct CDR3 sequences listed, around 9.6% were seen once. In addition, the sample was reused for a study of yellow fever vaccine responses in identical twins.

The specimen was PBMCs. The receptors originated from a woman aged 18-29 years in good health.

The gene calls are TRBV3-1 and TRBJ2-7; unclear D gene. Germline V lookup: CDR1 LGHDT, CDR2 YNNKEL (reference sequence). Trimming took off 1 base at V and 9 bases at J, with 16 bases between the two ends. The CDR3 length is 14 residues. Here the CDR3 DNA reads TGTGCCAGCAGCCAAGCCCCGGGCCCCCCGACGCAGTACTTC. It is translated as CASSQAPGPPTQYF.

The CDR3 sequence: CASGQVDEQFF. The CDR3 DNA reads TGTGCCAGCGGGCAGGTGGATGAGCAGTTCTTC. The chain couples TRBV6-2 or TRBV6-3 to TRBJ2-1; D ambiguous. Germline CDR1 is MNHEY and CDR2 is SVGEGT. The CDR3 contains 11 residues. The germline V and J ends were trimmed by 8 bases and 8 bases, with 10 bases remaining between them.

The gene calls are TRBV24-1 and TRBJ2-3; the D is unclear. The CDR3 consists of 16 residues. Germline CDR1 KGHDR, CDR2 SFDVKD. Trimming left V 3 bases short and J 2 bases short, with 14 bases between. CDR3 nucleotide sequence: TGTGCCACCAGTGATCCCGGACCTCACTACACAGATACGCAGTATTTT. Amino acids: CATSDPGPHYTDTQYF.